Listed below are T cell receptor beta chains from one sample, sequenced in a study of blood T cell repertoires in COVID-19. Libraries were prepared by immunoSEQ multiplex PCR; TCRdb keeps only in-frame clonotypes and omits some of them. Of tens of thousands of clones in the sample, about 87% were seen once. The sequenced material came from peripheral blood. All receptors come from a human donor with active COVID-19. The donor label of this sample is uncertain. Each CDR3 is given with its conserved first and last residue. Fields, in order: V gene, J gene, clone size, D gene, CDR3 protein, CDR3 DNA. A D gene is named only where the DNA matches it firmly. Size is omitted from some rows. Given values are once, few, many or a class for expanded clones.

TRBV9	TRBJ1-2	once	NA	CASSVGGHSYGYTF	TGTGCCAGCAGCGTAGGAGGACACAGCTATGGCTACACCTTC
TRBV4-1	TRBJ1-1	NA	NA	CASSQEATGGTEAFF	TGCGCCAGCAGCCAAGAGGCAACGGGGGGCACTGAAGCTTTCTTT
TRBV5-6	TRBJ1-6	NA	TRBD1	CASSYGQGGHNSPLHF	TGTGCCAGCAGCTACGGACAGGGTGGCCATAATTCACCCCTCCACTTT
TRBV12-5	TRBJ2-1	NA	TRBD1	CASGLVNDRGTPNEQFF	TGTGCTAGTGGTTTGGTAAACGACAGGGGGACCCCCAATGAGCAGTTCTTC
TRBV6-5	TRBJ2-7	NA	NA	CASRPRRGALEQYF	TGTGCCAGCAGACCCAGACGCGGGGCGCTCGAGCAGTACTTC
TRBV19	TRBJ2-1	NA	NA	CASSINRGYNEQFF	TGTGCCAGTAGTATAAATCGGGGGTACAATGAGCAGTTCTTC
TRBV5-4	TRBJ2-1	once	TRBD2	CASSLVNSGRGNEQFF	TGTGCCAGCAGCTTGGTGAATAGCGGGAGGGGCAATGAGCAGTTCTTC
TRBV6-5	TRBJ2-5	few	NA	CASTAGYGETQYF	TGTGCCAGCACTGCAGGGTATGGGGAGACCCAGTACTTC
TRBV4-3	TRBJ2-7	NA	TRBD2	CASSVLAGGPHEQYF	TGCGCCAGCAGCGTCCTAGCGGGAGGGCCACACGAGCAGTACTTC
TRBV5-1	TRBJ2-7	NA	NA	CASSLLHTNYEQYF	TGCGCCAGCAGCTTGTTGCATACAAACTACGAGCAGTACTTC
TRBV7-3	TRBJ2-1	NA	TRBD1	CASSLRSGGEVNEQFF	TGTGCCAGCAGCTTAAGGTCAGGGGGCGAGGTGAATGAGCAGTTCTTC
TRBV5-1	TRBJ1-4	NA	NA	CASSFNPRGVNEKLFF	TGCGCCAGCAGCTTTAACCCCAGGGGCGTAAATGAAAAACTGTTTTTT
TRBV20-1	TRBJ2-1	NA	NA	CSARAVLEQFF	TGCAGTGCTAGAGCAGTTCTGGAGCAGTTCTTC
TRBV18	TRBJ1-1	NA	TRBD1	CASSPAGGSTEAFF	TGTGCCAGCTCACCCGCAGGGGGTAGCACTGAAGCTTTCTTT
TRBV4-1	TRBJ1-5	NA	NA	CASSQDSGGNQPQHF	TGCGCCAGCAGCCAAGATTCAGGGGGCAATCAGCCCCAGCATTTT
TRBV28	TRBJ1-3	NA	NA	CASSLVRGAGNTIYF	TGTGCCAGCAGTTTAGTTCGGGGTGCTGGAAACACCATATATTTT
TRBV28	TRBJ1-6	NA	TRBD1	CASSLHPGQNNSPLHF	TGTGCCAGCAGTTTGCATCCGGGACAGAATAATTCACCCCTCCACTTT
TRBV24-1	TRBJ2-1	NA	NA	CASNEQFF	TGTGCCTCGAATGAGCAGTTCTTC
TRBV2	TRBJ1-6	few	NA	CASSEPPGGYSSYNSPLHF	TGTGCCAGCAGTGAACCCCCCGGGGGGTACAGCTCCTATAATTCACCCCTCCACTTT
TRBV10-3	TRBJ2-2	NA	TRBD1	CASGQASTGELFF	TGTGCCAGCGGACAGGCGTCGACCGGGGAGCTGTTTTTT
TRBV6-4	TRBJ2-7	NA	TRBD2	CASSGPASGVREQYF	TGTGCCAGCAGTGGGCCGGCTAGCGGGGTTCGGGAGCAGTACTTC
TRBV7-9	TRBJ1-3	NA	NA	CASSTTGNTIYF	TGTGCCAGCAGCACTACCGGAAACACCATATATTTT
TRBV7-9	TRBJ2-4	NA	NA	CASTTVGGAKNIQYF	TGTGCCAGCACCACCGTGGGGGGAGCCAAAAACATTCAGTACTTC
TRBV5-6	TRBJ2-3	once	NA	CASSVTEVAYLTDTQYF	TGTGCCAGCAGCGTAACAGAAGTAGCGTACCTCACAGATACGCAGTATTTT
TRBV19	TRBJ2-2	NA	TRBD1	CASGGQGSTGELFF	TGTGCCAGTGGGGGACAGGGCTCCACCGGGGAGCTGTTTTTT
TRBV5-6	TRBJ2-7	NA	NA	CASSLSYYEQYF	TGTGCCAGCAGCTTGTCCTATTACGAGCAGTACTTC
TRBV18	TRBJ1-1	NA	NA	CASSPLSDSEAFF	TGTGCCAGCTCACCACTCTCGGACAGCGAAGCTTTCTTT
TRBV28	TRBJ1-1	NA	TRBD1	CASSSYRGKNTEAFF	TGTGCCAGCAGTTCATACAGGGGAAAGAACACTGAAGCTTTCTTT
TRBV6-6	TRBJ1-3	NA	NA	CASSSFRQLGNTIYF	TGTGCCAGCAGTTCGTTTCGACAGCTTGGAAACACCATATATTTT
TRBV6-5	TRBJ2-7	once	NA	CASSLQAYEQYF	TGTGCCAGCAGTCTACAGGCCTACGAGCAGTACTTC
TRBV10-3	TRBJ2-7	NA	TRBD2	CAMGGGGREQYF	TGTGCCATGGGGGGCGGGGGGCGCGAGCAGTACTTC
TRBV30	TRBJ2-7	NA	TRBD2	CAWSRAGEVWEQYF	TGTGCCTGGAGTAGGGCGGGGGAGGTGTGGGAGCAGTACTTC
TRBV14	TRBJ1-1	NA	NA	CASSQRGATEAFF	TGTGCCAGCAGCCAGCGCGGGGCGACTGAAGCTTTCTTT
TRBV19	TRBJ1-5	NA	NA	CASDQGRGTYSNQPQHF	TGTGCCAGTGACCAGGGGAGGGGTACTTACAGCAATCAGCCCCAGCATTTT
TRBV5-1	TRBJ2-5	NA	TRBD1	CASSFDRGLQETQYF	TGCGCCAGCAGCTTCGACAGGGGCCTCCAAGAGACCCAGTACTTC
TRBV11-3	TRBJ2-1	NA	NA	CASKLDRNSYNEQFF	TGTGCCAGCAAATTAGACAGGAACTCCTACAATGAGCAGTTCTTC
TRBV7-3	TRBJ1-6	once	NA	CASSSTGTPSSYNSPLHF	TGTGCCAGCAGCTCAACCGGGACACCTAGCTCCTATAATTCACCCCTCCACTTT
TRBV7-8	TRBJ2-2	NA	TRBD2	CASSGLTSGGVNTGELFF	TGTGCCAGCAGCGGCCTGACTAGCGGGGGGGTTAACACCGGGGAGCTGTTTTTT
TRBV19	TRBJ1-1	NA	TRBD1	CASSTTGGTEAFF	TGTGCCAGTAGTACGACAGGGGGCACTGAAGCTTTCTTT
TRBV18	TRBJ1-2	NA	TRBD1	CASSPTPGQVDGYTF	TGTGCCAGCTCACCCACCCCGGGACAGGTTGATGGCTACACCTTC
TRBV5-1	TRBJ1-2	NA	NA	CASSLAGTGHGYTF	TGCGCCAGCAGCTTGGCCGGCACAGGACATGGCTACACCTTC
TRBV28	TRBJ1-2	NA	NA	CASSNTGNYGYTF	TGTGCCAGCAGCAATACAGGGAACTATGGCTACACCTTC
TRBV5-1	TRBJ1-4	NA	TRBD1	CASSLDIRTGGGGEKLFF	TGCGCCAGCAGCTTGGATATTCGGACAGGGGGCGGAGGTGAAAAACTGTTTTTT
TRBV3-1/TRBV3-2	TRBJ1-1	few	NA	CASSPSYGGTEAFF	TGTGCCAGCAGCCCAAGTTACGGGGGCACTGAAGCTTTCTTT
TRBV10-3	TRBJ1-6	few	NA	CAISEQDNSPLHF	TGTGCCATCAGTGAACAGGATAATTCACCCCTCCACTTT
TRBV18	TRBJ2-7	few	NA	CASSPDRSSSYEQYF	TGTGCCAGCTCACCAGACAGATCCTCCTCCTACGAGCAGTACTTC